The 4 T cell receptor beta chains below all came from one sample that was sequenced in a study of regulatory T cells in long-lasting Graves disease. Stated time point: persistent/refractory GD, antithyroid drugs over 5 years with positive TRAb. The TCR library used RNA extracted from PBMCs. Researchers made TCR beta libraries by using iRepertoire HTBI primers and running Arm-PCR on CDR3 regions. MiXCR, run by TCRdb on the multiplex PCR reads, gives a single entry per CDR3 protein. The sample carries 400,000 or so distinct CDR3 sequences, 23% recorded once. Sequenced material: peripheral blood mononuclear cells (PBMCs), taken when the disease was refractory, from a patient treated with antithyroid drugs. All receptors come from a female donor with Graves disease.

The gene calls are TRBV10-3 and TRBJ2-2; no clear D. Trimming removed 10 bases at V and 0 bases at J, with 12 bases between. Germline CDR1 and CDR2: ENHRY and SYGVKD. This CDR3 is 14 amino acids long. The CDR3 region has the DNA TGTGCCACCCACTTTCAAACGAACACCGGGGAGCTGTTTTTT. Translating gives CATHFQTNTGELFF.

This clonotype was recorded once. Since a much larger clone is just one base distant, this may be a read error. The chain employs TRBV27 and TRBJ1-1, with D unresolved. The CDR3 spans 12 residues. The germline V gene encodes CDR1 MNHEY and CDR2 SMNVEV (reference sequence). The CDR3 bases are TGTGCCGGCAGTAATGGACGGAGTGAAGCTTTCTTT. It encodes CAGSNGRSEAFF.

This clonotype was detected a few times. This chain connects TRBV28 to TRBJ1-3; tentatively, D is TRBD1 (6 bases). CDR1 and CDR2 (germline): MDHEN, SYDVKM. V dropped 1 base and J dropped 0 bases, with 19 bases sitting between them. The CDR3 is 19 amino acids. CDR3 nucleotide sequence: TGTGCCAGCAGTTTATTGGGCAGGGGCGGAATCGACTCTGGAAACACCATATATTTT. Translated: CASSLLGRGGIDSGNTIYF.

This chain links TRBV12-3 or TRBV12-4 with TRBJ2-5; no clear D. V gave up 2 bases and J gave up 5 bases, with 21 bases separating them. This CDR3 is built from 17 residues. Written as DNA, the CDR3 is TGTGCCAGCAGTTTATCTCTTTTGGAATCCCGTGCGGAGACCCAGTACTTC. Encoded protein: CASSLSLLESRAETQYF.